Each of the 24 T cell receptor beta chains below was sequenced from the same sample in a study of identifying expanded T cells in peripheral blood. Generated by immunoSEQ multiplex PCR, the TCRdb table keeps only in-frame clones and is missing some. The data show some 77,000 clones, with more than 75% seen just once and 15% to 20% held by the top ten. Sequencing input: blood. The receptors were sampled from a person aged 18 to 75 in good health.

V is TRBV7-9 and J is TRBJ1-4; D uncertain. The V end lost 1 base, the J end lost 6 bases, and 6 bases lay between the germline ends. The CDR3 is 13 amino acids. Germline V gene sequence: CDR1 SEHNR, CDR2 FQNEAQ (reference sequence). The CDR3 nucleotides read TGTGCCAGCAGCTTAGGTGTGGATGAAAAACTGTTTTTT. This codes for CASSLGVDEKLFF. Full variable domain (missing parts from reference TRBV7-9 and TRBJ1-4): DTGVSQNPRHKITKRGQNVTFRCDPISEHNRLYWYRQTLGQGPEFLTYFQNEAQLEKSRLLSDRFSAERPKGSFSTLEIQRTEQGDSAMYLCASSLGVDEKLFFGSGTQLSVL.

The V gene is TRBV6-5, the J gene TRBJ2-7; D gene unclear. Germline V gives CDR1 MNHEY, CDR2 SVGAGI. The CDR3 extends over 13 amino acids. The V end was cut by 0 bases, the J end by 5 bases, with 8 bases between. CDR3 bases: TGTGCCAGCAGTTACTCCGGTAAGGACGAGCAGTACTTC. Translation: CASSYSGKDEQYF.

V gene TRBV6-6 combines with J gene TRBJ1-1; the D gene is possibly TRBD1 (5 bases). The V gene's germline CDR1 is MNHNY and CDR2 SVGAGI (reference sequence). The CDR3 covers 14 residues. The germline V and J ends were trimmed by 6 bases and 6 bases, with 17 bases remaining between them. This CDR3 is CASRGNQGQAEAFF. CDR3 in DNA: TGTGCCAGCAGGGGAAATCAGGGCCAGGCTGAAGCTTTCTTT.

This chain uses TRBV18 with TRBJ1-4; 7 bases align to TRBD1. Germline CDR1 and CDR2: KGHSH and LQKENI. CDR3 size: 15 residues. With 6 bases clipped from V and 10 bases from J, the junction kept 14 bases outside the gene matches. The CDR3 bases are TGTGCCAGCTCCCCTGGACAGGCCCGCTTGATAAAACTGTTTTTT. Protein: CASSPGQARLIKLFF.

The V gene is TRBV11-2, the J gene TRBJ1-2; D is possibly TRBD1 (5 bases). The germline V gene has CDR1 SGHAT and CDR2 FQNNGV. Trimming removed 7 bases at V and 5 bases at J, with 20 bases between. This CDR3 has 15 residues. DNA for the CDR3: TGTGCCAGCACCCCTATGCCAGGGCCAGGTTATGGCTACACCTTC. Translating it yields CASTPMPGPGYGYTF.

CDR3 residues: CASSPRQDYEQYF. The CDR3 DNA is TGTGCCAGCAGCCCCCGCCAGGACTACGAGCAGTACTTC. This chain uses TRBV7-9 with TRBJ2-7; D ambiguous. V lost 5 bases and J 3 bases, leaving 11 bases between the germline ends. This CDR3 region has 13 residues. Germline V lookup: CDR1 SEHNR, CDR2 FQNEAQ (reference sequence).

In DNA form, the CDR3 reads TGTGCCAGCAGATCTCTTCCGAGGGGGTCCTACGAGCAGTACTTC. The encoded protein is CASRSLPRGSYEQYF. The J gene is TRBJ2-7, the V gene TRBV12-1; TRBD1, the D gene given by the table, was not confirmed from the DNA. TRBV12-1 is deemed a pseudogene. The CDR3 contains 15 residues.

This clone was observed a few times. V usage is TRBV18 and J usage is TRBJ2-5, with 13 bases aligning to TRBD2. Germline assignment: CDR1 KGHSH and CDR2 LQKENI. The CDR3 contains 17 residues. The ends lost 3 bases at V and 5 bases at J; junction bases unmatched: 9. CDR3 sequence reads: CASSPTSGGRSSETQYF. In nucleotides, the CDR3 is TGTGCCAGCTCACCGACTAGCGGGGGGAGAAGTTCGGAGACCCAGTACTTC.

J is TRBJ2-5 and V is TRBV5-4; D is uncertain. CDR1 and CDR2 (germline): SGHNT, YYREEE (reference sequence). The CDR3 runs to 11 residues. With 2 bases removed from V and 3 bases from J, the gap between germline ends came to 2 bases. The CDR3 DNA is TGTGCCAGCAGCTTAAAAGAGACCCAGTACTTC. Translating it yields CASSLKETQYF.

This CDR3 reads CASSSKGPRNSPLHF. CDR3 DNA: TGTGCCAGCAGTTCCAAGGGACCCAGGAATTCACCCCTCCACTTT. The chain has TRBV27 and TRBJ1-6; tentatively, D is TRBD1 (5 bases). CDR3 length: 15 residues. V was shortened by 4 bases and J by 7 bases, with 14 bases between the two germline ends. Per the germline V gene, CDR1 is MNHEY and CDR2 is SMNVEV (reference sequence).

The J gene is TRBJ1-5, the V gene TRBV7-9, with no clear D. Germline V gives CDR1 SEHNR, CDR2 FQNEAQ (reference sequence). Trimming removed 1 base at V and 3 bases at J, with 7 bases between. The CDR3 covers 14 residues. CDR3 DNA sequence: TGTGCCAGCAGCTTAGTGGGTCACAATCAGCCCCAGCATTTT. Protein: CASSLVGHNQPQHF.

This clone has just one count. CDR3 in amino acids: CASSLSDGEQYF. DNA for the CDR3: TGTGCCAGCAGTTTATCGGACGGCGAGCAGTACTTC. The chain joins TRBV27 to TRBJ2-7; D is undetermined. This CDR3 region has 12 residues. V was pared by 0 bases and J by 6 bases, with 6 bases between. Per germline, CDR1 MNHEY and CDR2 SMNVEV (reference sequence).

The J gene is TRBJ2-1, the V gene TRBV6-5; 7 nucleotides align to TRBD2. V lost 6 bases, J lost 0 bases, and 5 bases stayed unmatched. The length of the CDR3 is 15 residues. Germline CDR1 MNHEY, CDR2 SVGAGI. CDR3: CASRLGGYSYNEQFF. The CDR3 DNA reads as TGTGCCAGCAGACTCGGGGGGTACTCCTACAATGAGCAGTTCTTC.

This clone occurred once. The gene calls are TRBV2 and TRBJ1-5; D not resolved. There are 14 residues in the CDR3. Germline lookup yields CDR1 SNHLY and CDR2 FYNNEI. Trimming left V 7 bases short and J 1 base short, with 11 bases between. The DNA for the CDR3 is TGTGCCAGCAAGGGAACTATCAGCAATCAGCCCCAGCATTTT. Translating gives CASKGTISNQPQHF. The full variable domain, its missing parts supplied by reference TRBV2 and TRBJ1-5, is EPEVTQTPSHQVTQMGQEVILRCVPISNHLYFYWYRQILGQKVEFLVSFYNNEISEKSEIFDDQFSVERPDGSNFTLKIRSTKLEDSAMYFCASKGTISNQPQHFGDGTRLSIL.

This chain joins TRBV19 and TRBJ1-4; TRBD1 matches at 9 bases. The CDR3 spans 14 residues. V lost 3 bases and J lost 5; bases outside the gene matches: 1. The germline V gene has CDR1 LNHDA and CDR2 SQIVND (reference sequence). This chain's CDR3 is CASSIGQGNEKLFF. The CDR3 DNA reads as TGTGCCAGTAGTATCGGACAGGGGAATGAAAAACTGTTTTTT.

The chain is built from TRBV28 and TRBJ1-2, with unresolved D. Germline lookup yields CDR1 MDHEN and CDR2 SYDVKM. The germline V and J ends were trimmed by 10 bases and 4 bases, with 22 bases remaining between them. The CDR3 contains 15 residues. CDR3 DNA sequence: TGTGCCACGAACGGGTGGAACTCCAATAGCTATGGCTACACCTTC. Translation: CATNGWNSNSYGYTF.

The chain carries TRBV19 and TRBJ1-2, with a possible D match to TRBD1 (6 bases). The ends were cut back, 10 bases at V and 4 bases at J, with 19 bases in the middle. This CDR3 is 14 amino acids long. The germline gives CDR1 LNHDA, CDR2 SQIVND (reference sequence). For the CDR3, the DNA is TGTGCCACCAGTGTGGGGGGCTATGCCTATGGCTACACCTTC. As protein: CATSVGGYAYGYTF.

The chain carries TRBV19 and TRBJ2-1, with D hard to call. This CDR3 spans 16 amino acids. Trimming removed 5 bases at V and 0 bases at J, with 14 bases between. Per the germline V gene, CDR1 is LNHDA and CDR2 is SQIVND (reference sequence). CDR3 bases: TGTGCCAGTAGTCCCTCGTCACGAAGCTCCTACAATGAGCAGTTCTTC. Translation: CASSPSSRSSYNEQFF.

This clone was seen only a few times. The DNA of the CDR3 is TGTGCCAGCAGTGAAGTTCGAGGTGCTGGAAACACCATATATTTT. It translates to CASSEVRGAGNTIYF. V and J are TRBV6-1 and TRBJ1-3; D ambiguous. This CDR3 comprises 15 residues. The germline gives CDR1 MNHNS, CDR2 SASEGT. V was clipped by 1 base and J by 2 bases, with 9 bases between them.

The rearrangement uses TRBV2 and TRBJ2-7; 9 bases fit TRBD1. The CDR3 is 16 residues long. Germline loops: CDR1 SNHLY, CDR2 FYNNEI. J was trimmed by 5 bases and V by 5 bases; bases with no gene match: 13. Here the CDR3 DNA reads TGTGCCAGCAGTAAAACCCGGGACAGGGACTTCCACGAGCAGTACTTC. Its protein is CASSKTRDRDFHEQYF.

The V and J genes are TRBV5-1 and TRBJ1-1, with TRBD1 as a possible D gene (5 bases). Trimming cost V 4 bases and J 8 bases, with 18 bases left between them. CDR1 is SGHRS and CDR2 is YFSETQ in the germline V gene. CDR3 length: 14 amino acids. CDR3 coding DNA: TGCGCCAGCAGCAGAACCTCAGGGTCCAAAGAAGCTTTCTTT. Translation gives CASSRTSGSKEAFF.

V gene TRBV29-1 combines with J gene TRBJ2-3; D possibly uses TRBD1 or TRBD2 (6 bases each). V was pared by 4 bases and J by 3 bases, with 14 bases between. Per germline, CDR1 SQVTM and CDR2 ANQGSEA. The CDR3 has 14 amino acids. Written as DNA, the CDR3 is TGCAGCGTTGGTGGGGGGCGGGGAACAGATACGCAGTATTTT. This translates into CSVGGGRGTDTQYF.

The J gene is TRBJ2-7, the V gene TRBV5-8; no clear D gene. The germline gives CDR1 SGHTS, CDR2 YDEGEE. The germline V and J ends were trimmed by 5 bases and 1 base, with 7 bases remaining between them. This CDR3 comprises 12 residues. The CDR3 region has the DNA TGTGCCAGCAGGTTCTGGTCCTACGAGCAGTACTTC. This sequence encodes CASRFWSYEQYF.

This clone came up once. The chain carries TRBV29-1 and TRBJ1-1; 7 bases align to TRBD1. The germline V gene has CDR1 SQVTM and CDR2 ANQGSEA. The CDR3 loop spans 14 amino acids. The J segment lost 5 bases and the V segment lost 2 bases, leaving 8 bases of the junction unmatched. Written as DNA, the CDR3 is TGCAGCGTTGAAAGTAGGGCAGGGGGGACTGAAGCTTTCTTT. This encodes CSVESRAGGTEAFF. Full variable domain (remainder filled in from reference TRBV29-1 and TRBJ1-1): SAVISQKPSRDICQRGTSLTIQCQVDSQVTMMFWYRQQPGQSLTLIATANQGSEATYESGFVIDKFPISRPNLTFSTLTVSNMSPEDSSIYLCSVESRAGGTEAFFGQGTRLTVV.